This T cell receptor beta chain was identified during a study of cytomegalovirus exposure and HLA in healthy donors. PCR involved 60 Vbeta and 13 Jbeta primers. Assay: immunoSEQ multiplex PCR; the TCRdb copy retains only in-frame clones and omits some. The table has over 70,000 clones, about 74% seen once; the top ten hold more than 3%. The CDR3 consists of 14 residues. CDR1 is SNHLY, CDR2 FYNNEI, per germline. The junction had 3 bases not matched to a gene; V was cut back by 6 bases and J by 5 bases. The J gene is TRBJ1-5, the V gene TRBV2; 11 bases align to TRBD1. The receptor was isolated from a man between 25 and 39 years old in good health and CMV-seronegative. The sequenced material came from PBMCs. The CDR3 loop is CASSGTGGDQPQHF. CDR3 in DNA: TGTGCCAGCAGCGGGACAGGGGGAGATCAGCCCCAGCATTTT.